One sample yielded the 12 T cell receptor beta chains listed below, sequenced in a study of blood T cell dynamics during melanoma immunotherapy. Generated by immunoSEQ multiplex PCR, the TCRdb table keeps only in-frame clones and is missing some. The sample includes a few hundred clones, around 73% of them seen just once. Described time point: pre-treatment baseline. Material: central memory CD8+ T cells from blood, obtained from a patient treated with checkpoint blockade. These receptors were taken from a human donor with melanoma.

The CDR3 reads CASSQAGQAYEQYF. The CDR3 region has the DNA TGTGCCAGCAGCCAGGCCGGACAAGCCTACGAGCAGTACTTC. This sequence joins TRBV7-6 and TRBJ2-7; maybe TRBD1 (5 bases). Germline V gives CDR1 SGHVS, CDR2 FNYEAQ. The CDR3 contains 14 residues. V lost 5 bases to trimming and J lost 2 bases, with 13 bases between them. Based on the CDR3 plus reference TRBV7-6 and TRBJ2-7, the full variable domain is GAGVSQSPRYKVTKRGQDVALRCDPISGHVSLYWYRQALGQGPEFLTYFNYEAQQDKSGLPNDRFSAERPEGSISTLTIQRTEQRDSAMYRCASSQAGQAYEQYFGPGTRLTVT.

This clone was picked up one time. The chain links TRBV25-1 to TRBJ2-6; TRBD1 might be the D (6 bases). There are 16 residues in the CDR3. V shed 3 bases and J shed 4 bases, with 13 bases lying between them. Looked up from germline, CDR1 is MGHDK and CDR2 is SYGVNS. The CDR3 is CASSDHRVDGANVLTF. Here the CDR3 DNA reads TGTGCCAGCAGTGACCACAGGGTAGACGGGGCCAACGTCCTGACTTTC.

The chain combines TRBV6-1 with TRBJ2-7; 7 nucleotides align to TRBD1. Losses at the gene ends were 6 bases for V and 0 bases for J; bases not matched to a gene: 2. Germline CDR1 reads MNHNS; CDR2 reads SASEGT. The CDR3 spans 13 residues. This CDR3 reads CASSGDSSYEQYF. As DNA, the CDR3 is TGTGCCAGCAGCGGGGACAGCTCCTACGAGCAGTACTTC.

For the CDR3, the DNA is TGCGCCAGCAGCCAAGGGGAGGGAGGTAGCGGGAGTCCCTACGAGCAGTACTTC. This gives the protein CASSQGEGGSGSPYEQYF. The chain is built from TRBV4-3 and TRBJ2-7; 9 nucleotides agree with TRBD2. Germline V gene lookup returns CDR1 LGHNA and CDR2 YSLEER. V shed 1 base, J shed 2 bases, and the junction held 12 bases outside the gene matches. The CDR3 spans 18 residues.

V and J are TRBV5-4 and TRBJ2-7, with 12 nucleotides matching TRBD1. V lost 9 bases and J lost 4; bases outside the gene matches: 8. Germline CDR1 and CDR2: SGHNT and YYREEE (reference sequence). There are 14 residues in the CDR3. The CDR3 spells CATGQGAFVYEQYF. The CDR3 nucleotides are TGTGCCACGGGACAGGGGGCGTTTGTATACGAGCAGTACTTC.

The V call is TRBV28, the J call TRBJ2-6; 11 bases are a match to TRBD2. The CDR3 totals 19 residues. Germline loops: CDR1 MDHEN, CDR2 SYDVKM. The J segment lost 0 bases and the V segment lost 6 bases, leaving 10 bases of the junction unmatched. Here the CDR3 reads CASSPTGTSGTSGANVLTF. CDR3 bases: TGTGCCAGCAGCCCTACCGGGACTAGCGGAACCTCTGGGGCCAACGTCCTGACTTTC.

The J gene is TRBJ2-6, the V gene TRBV6-4; no definite D call. With 0 bases removed from V and 0 bases from J, the gap between germline ends came to 3 bases. Per the germline V gene, CDR1 is MRHNA and CDR2 is SNTAGT. CDR3 size: 15 residues. As DNA, the CDR3 is TGTGCCAGCAGTGACTCCAGCTCTGGGGCCAACGTCCTGACTTTC. Translation: CASSDSSSGANVLTF.

The rearrangement uses TRBV5-3 and TRBJ1-5, with 11 bases that match TRBD1. TRBV5-3 is identified as an open reading frame with a role that is uncertain. CDR3 length: 15 amino acids. The V and J ends lost 3 bases and 2 bases, in that order; junction bases with no gene match: 1. CDR3 region: CARSWTGGGNQPQHF. DNA of the CDR3: TGTGCCAGAAGCTGGACAGGGGGCGGCAATCAGCCCCAGCATTTT.

This clone was detected a few times. The chain recombines TRBV6-1 with TRBJ2-7, with 9 bases matching TRBD1. The CDR3 runs to 15 residues. The germline gives CDR1 MNHNS, CDR2 SASEGT. J lost 3 bases, V lost 2 bases, and 5 bases had no gene match. CDR3 loop: CASSENPTGGYEQYF. The CDR3 coding sequence is TGTGCCAGCAGTGAAAACCCGACAGGGGGCTACGAGCAGTACTTC.

The V call is TRBV19, the J call TRBJ1-3; no firm D call. CDR3 length: 15 residues. Germline V gene data show CDR1 as LNHDA and CDR2 as SQIVND (reference sequence). The V and J ends lost 3 bases and 2 bases respectively, with 11 bases between them. The CDR3 here is CASSMAGLAGNTIYF. CDR3 nucleotides: TGTGCCAGTAGTATGGCAGGACTCGCTGGAAACACCATATATTTT. Full variable domain (remainder filled in from reference TRBV19 and TRBJ1-3): DGGITQSPKYLFRKEGQNVTLSCEQNLNHDAMYWYRQDPGQGLRLIYYSQIVNDFQKGDIAEGYSVSREKKESFPLTVTSAQKNPTAFYLCASSMAGLAGNTIYFGEGSWLTVV.

The chain has TRBV10-1 and TRBJ2-1; 12 bases are shared with TRBD1. This CDR3 spans 14 amino acids. Germline-derived CDR1 and CDR2 are WNHNN and SYGVQD (reference sequence). Losses at the gene ends were 5 bases for V and 8 bases for J; bases not matched to a gene: 4. The CDR3 DNA is TGCGCCAGCAGTCCCGGGACAGGGGGCCATGAGCAGTTCTTC. Translating it yields CASSPGTGGHEQFF.

Notes on this clone: Distinct nucleotide sequences in the sample also encode this CDR3. CDR3 bases: TGTGCCAGTAGTACAACCATGAACACTGAAGCTTTCTTT. As protein: CASSTTMNTEAFF. The V gene is TRBV19, the J gene TRBJ1-1; no definite D call. This CDR3 contains 13 residues. The germline V gene encodes CDR1 LNHDA and CDR2 SQIVND (reference sequence). Trimming pared 4 bases from V and 0 bases from J, leaving 6 bases between.